These 27 T cell receptor beta chains came from one sample sequenced in a study of cytomegalovirus exposure and HLA in healthy donors (dated by TCRdb to 2016 to 2017). The library relied on the immunoSEQ multiplex PCR assay. The source is immuneACCESS, and TCRdb retained only in-frame sequences with V and J called. Part of the clones is not carried over; for the studies checked, unresolved V genes explain less than half of this, and the remainder is unexplained. The sample table shows roughly 130,000 clones, and roughly 91% are seen once. The top ten clones comprise about 3% of the sample. Sequencing used PBMCs. All receptors come from a man under 40 in good health and CMV-seronegative.

The chain joins TRBV6-5 to TRBJ1-1; D is undetermined. V lost 3 bases and J 1 base, leaving 12 bases between the germline ends. The germline gives CDR1 MNHEY, CDR2 SVGAGI. The CDR3 is 15 residues long. The CDR3 reads CASSYGYEGNTEAFF. CDR3 nucleotides: TGTGCCAGCAGTTATGGGTATGAGGGGAACACTGAAGCTTTCTTT.

The genes are TRBV12-5 and TRBJ2-7; weak D call: TRBD2 (6 bases). Deletions cut 5 bases from V and 3 bases from J, with 14 bases between. The CDR3 consists of 14 residues. Germline-derived CDR1 and CDR2 are LGHNT and FRNRAP. The CDR3 spells CASGGFPGSYEQYF. The CDR3, as DNA: TGTGCTAGTGGTGGTTTCCCCGGGAGCTACGAGCAGTACTTC. The full variable domain, rest sourced from reference TRBV12-5 and TRBJ2-7, is DARVTQTPRHKVTEMGQEVTMRCQPILGHNTVFWYRQTMMQGLELLAYFRNRAPLDDSGMPKDRFSAEMPDATLATLKIQPSEPRDSAVYFCASGGFPGSYEQYFGPGTRLTVT.

The chain uses TRBV10-3 and TRBJ2-5, with 9 nucleotides matching TRBD2. Trimming cost V 0 bases and J 5 bases; bases outside gene matches: 13. The CDR3 covers 18 residues. From germline, CDR1 is ENHRY and CDR2 SYGVKD. The CDR3 coding sequence is TGTGCCATCAGTGAGTCGACTCCGCGGGGGGGCCTTTGGGAGACCCAGTACTTC. Translation: CAISESTPRGGLWETQYF.

V gene TRBV5-1 combines with J gene TRBJ2-1; TRBD2 matches 15 bases. Germline CDR1 is SGHRS and CDR2 is YFSETQ. V lost 9 bases, J lost 4 bases, and 14 bases stayed unmatched. The length of the CDR3 is 18 residues. In DNA, the CDR3 is TGCGCCACCAAAGGGTTCCCGGGACTAGCGGGGGGATACAATGAGCAGTTCTTC. This encodes CATKGFPGLAGGYNEQFF. Drawing the rest from reference TRBV5-1 and TRBJ2-1, the complete variable domain is KAGVTQTPRYLIKTRGQQVTLSCSPISGHRSVSWYQQTPGQGLQFLFEYFSETQRNKGNFPGRFSGRQFSNSRSEMNVSTLELGDSALYLCATKGFPGLAGGYNEQFFGPGTRLTVL.

V gene TRBV15 combines with J gene TRBJ2-5; possibly TRBD2 for D (6 bases). The CDR3 runs 13 residues. Deletions cut 10 bases from V and 1 base from J, with 13 bases between. Looked up from germline, CDR1 is LNHNV and CDR2 is YYDKDF (reference sequence). The CDR3 reads CAISTRGQETQYF. DNA of the CDR3: TGTGCCATCTCGACGCGGGGCCAAGAGACCCAGTACTTC.

The genes are TRBV27 and TRBJ1-2; D remains unclear. Per the germline V gene, CDR1 is MNHEY and CDR2 is SMNVEV (reference sequence). Trimming left V 6 bases short and J 7 bases short, with 24 bases between. The CDR3 runs to 16 residues. CDR3: CASSPLQARPSGGYTF. Written as DNA, the CDR3 is TGTGCCAGCAGCCCGCTCCAGGCTAGACCTAGCGGTGGCTACACCTTC.

V gene TRBV12-5 combines with J gene TRBJ2-7; a weak D match, TRBD1 (5 bases). Germline V gene sequence: CDR1 LGHNT, CDR2 FRNRAP. CDR3 size: 12 residues. The V and J ends lost 2 bases and 5 bases respectively, with 7 bases between them. CDR3 residues: CASGLLGDEQYF. The DNA of the CDR3 is TGTGCTAGTGGTTTGTTAGGGGACGAGCAGTACTTC.

The chain recombines TRBV5-1 with TRBJ1-1, with D unclear. Trimming cost V 2 bases and J 1 base, with 6 bases left between them. This CDR3 has 13 amino acids. Germline V gene sequence: CDR1 SGHRS, CDR2 YFSETQ. CDR3 loop: CASSFSANTEAFF. In nucleotides, the CDR3 is TGCGCCAGCAGCTTTAGCGCGAACACTGAAGCTTTCTTT.

The chain is built from TRBV5-1 and TRBJ2-1; 7 bases are shared with TRBD1. The junction had 3 bases not matched to a gene; V was cut back by 3 bases and J by 0 bases. The CDR3 sequence is 15 residues long. CDR1 and CDR2 (germline): SGHRS, YFSETQ. CDR3: CASSWDSSSYNEQFF. As DNA, the CDR3 is TGCGCCAGCAGCTGGGACAGCAGCTCCTACAATGAGCAGTTCTTC.

This sequence joins TRBV19 and TRBJ1-1; 7 nucleotides agree with TRBD1. Trimming took 3 bases from V and 2 from J; bases not matched to a gene: 9. The CDR3 is made up of 16 amino acids. Germline V gene sequence: CDR1 LNHDA, CDR2 SQIVND (reference sequence). The CDR3, as DNA: TGTGCCAGTAGTATTAGACAGGGTCGCCTCAACACTGAAGCTTTCTTT. Protein sequence: CASSIRQGRLNTEAFF.

The chain has TRBV10-3 and TRBJ1-2; D possibly corresponds to TRBD1 (5 bases). V was cut by 6 bases and J by 3 bases, with 11 bases left in between. This CDR3 is 13 amino acids long. Germline CDR1 and CDR2: ENHRY and SYGVKD. The CDR3 protein is CAISGGRYYGYTF. As DNA, the CDR3 is TGTGCCATCAGCGGGGGACGGTACTATGGCTACACCTTC.

In its sample, this clone was seen once. The gene calls are TRBV5-1 and TRBJ1-1, with D possibly being TRBD1 (5 bases). Trimming took off 3 bases at V and 1 base at J, with 10 bases between the two ends. This CDR3 is 14 amino acids long. Germline V lookup: CDR1 SGHRS, CDR2 YFSETQ. This CDR3 reads CASSWRTKNTEAFF. The DNA of the CDR3 is TGCGCCAGCAGCTGGCGGACAAAGAACACTGAAGCTTTCTTT. The full variable domain, in which reference TRBV5-1 and TRBJ1-1 provide the parts outside the CDR3, is KAGVTQTPRYLIKTRGQQVTLSCSPISGHRSVSWYQQTPGQGLQFLFEYFSETQRNKGNFPGRFSGRQFSNSRSEMNVSTLELGDSALYLCASSWRTKNTEAFFGQGTRLTVV.

The V gene is TRBV6-5, the J gene TRBJ1-2, with TRBD1 matching over 7 bases. V was pared by 6 bases and J by 4 bases, with 11 bases of the junction left unmatched. Per germline, CDR1 MNHEY and CDR2 SVGAGI. The CDR3 length is 15 residues. CDR3 DNA sequence: TGTGCCAGCAGCTCTTCCGGGACAGTCCTCTATGGCTACACCTTC. Translation gives CASSSSGTVLYGYTF.

The gene calls are TRBV7-9 and TRBJ1-4, with 8 bases matching TRBD1. The junction had 6 bases not matched to a gene; V was cut back by 4 bases and J by 8 bases. The CDR3 loop spans 14 amino acids. Germline CDR1 and CDR2: SEHNR and FQNEAQ (reference sequence). This chain's CDR3 is CASSSQGAGEKLFF. In nucleotides, the CDR3 is TGTGCCAGCAGCTCGCAGGGGGCTGGCGAAAAACTGTTTTTT.

The chain recombines TRBV7-6 with TRBJ2-7; TRBD1 matches at 7 bases. CDR1 SGHVS and CDR2 FNYEAQ come from the germline V gene. The CDR3 sequence is 13 residues long. With 1 base clipped from V and 3 bases from J, the junction kept 0 bases outside the gene matches. The CDR3 coding sequence is TGTGCCAGCAGCTTAGACAGGGGCTACGAGCAGTACTTC. It encodes CASSLDRGYEQYF.

The rearrangement uses TRBV9 and TRBJ1-5; TRBD1 is a possible D gene (6 bases). Germline lookup yields CDR1 SGDLS and CDR2 YYNGEE. Deletions cut 0 bases from V and 2 bases from J, with 9 bases between. There are 15 residues in the CDR3. CDR3 nucleotide sequence: TGTGCCAGCAGCGTAGGGGGGGGCGGCAATCAGCCCCAGCATTTT. Its translation: CASSVGGGGNQPQHF.

The chain carries TRBV18 and TRBJ1-5; 8 bases align to TRBD1. The CDR3 runs 14 residues. The V and J ends lost 6 bases and 2 bases, in that order; junction bases with no gene match: 3. CDR1 and CDR2 from the germline V gene are KGHSH and LQKENI. CDR3 bases: TGTGCCAGCTCCGTGACAGGGGGCAATCAGCCCCAGCATTTT. The encoded protein is CASSVTGGNQPQHF.

The chain links TRBV28 to TRBJ1-1; D ambiguous. This CDR3 comprises 11 residues. The V end was cut by 5 bases, the J end by 7 bases, with 8 bases between. CDR1 and CDR2 (germline): MDHEN, SYDVKM. The CDR3 DNA sequence: TGTGCCAGCAGTCCGTCGGGTGAAGCTTTCTTT. This codes for CASSPSGEAFF.

The chain links TRBV5-1 to TRBJ1-2; 10 bases map to TRBD1. Per the germline V gene, CDR1 is SGHRS and CDR2 is YFSETQ. V shed 4 bases, J shed 5 bases, and the junction held 2 bases outside the gene matches. This CDR3 region has 13 residues. The CDR3 coding sequence is TGCGCCAGCAGCCCGGGACAGGGGTATGGCTACACCTTC. Translating gives CASSPGQGYGYTF.

The chain carries TRBV7-9 and TRBJ2-2; 7 bases align to TRBD1. Germline lookup yields CDR1 SEHNR and CDR2 FQNEAQ (reference sequence). The CDR3 has 16 residues. V lost 5 bases, J lost 4 bases, and 10 bases stayed unmatched. CDR3 DNA: TGTGCCAGCAGCCCTTTACAGGGGTCGGGCACCGGGGAGCTGTTTTTT. As protein: CASSPLQGSGTGELFF.

The chain is built from TRBV4-3 and TRBJ2-1; D is possibly TRBD2 (6 bases). V was clipped by 1 base and J by 2 bases, with 9 bases between them. This CDR3 comprises 15 residues. From germline, CDR1 is LGHNA and CDR2 YSLEER. CDR3 loop: CASSQGGTPYNEQFF. The CDR3 nucleotides are TGCGCCAGCAGCCAAGGCGGGACCCCCTACAATGAGCAGTTCTTC.

The chain is built from TRBV6-1 and TRBJ1-1, with 9 bases identical to TRBD1. The V segment lost 6 bases and the J segment 4 bases; nucleotides outside the gene matches: 12. Germline assignment: CDR1 MNHNS and CDR2 SASEGT. This CDR3 is built from 16 residues. The CDR3 sequence: CASREQSTGGLTEAFF. CDR3 bases: TGTGCCAGCAGGGAACAATCCACAGGGGGCCTCACTGAAGCTTTCTTT.

This chain joins TRBV4-3 and TRBJ2-3; no definite D call. The V gene's germline CDR1 is LGHNA and CDR2 YSLEER. V was cut by 0 bases and J by 3 bases, with 7 bases left in between. The CDR3 consists of 14 residues. The CDR3 sequence: CASSQDQYTDTQYF. CDR3 nucleotide sequence: TGCGCCAGCAGCCAAGATCAGTATACAGATACGCAGTATTTT.

V usage is TRBV9 and J usage is TRBJ2-7, with 7 positions matching TRBD1. The V and J ends lost 2 bases and 2 bases, in that order; junction bases with no gene match: 4. The CDR3 has 14 amino acids. Germline values: CDR1 SGDLS, CDR2 YYNGEE. As DNA, the CDR3 is TGTGCCAGCAGCGTGGGACAGTCCCCCTACGAGCAGTACTTC. This translates into CASSVGQSPYEQYF.

The gene calls are TRBV11-1 and TRBJ1-2, with no clear D. V was trimmed by 1 base and J by 1 base, leaving 4 bases between them. The CDR3 is made up of 13 amino acids. The germline V gene encodes CDR1 SGHAT and CDR2 FQDESV (reference sequence). The CDR3 DNA sequence: TGTGCCAGCAGCTTAGGACTTAACTATGGCTACACCTTC. Its protein product is CASSLGLNYGYTF.

J is TRBJ2-1 and V is TRBV7-2, with TRBD1 as a possible D gene (5 bases). The length of the CDR3 is 13 residues. Germline lookup yields CDR1 SGHTA and CDR2 FQGNSA. Trimming cost V 4 bases and J 9 bases, with 13 bases left between them. The CDR3 bases are TGTGCCAGCAGCTCCCGCAGGGTTTTTGAGCAGTTCTTC. This sequence encodes CASSSRRVFEQFF.

V usage is TRBV19 and J usage is TRBJ2-7, with 12 nucleotides matching TRBD2. The CDR3 contains 14 residues. The V and J ends lost 4 bases and 4 bases, in that order; junction bases with no gene match: 2. The germline CDR1 and CDR2 sequences are LNHDA and SQIVND (reference sequence). The CDR3 bases are TGTGCCAGTAGTACGACTAGCGGGGGTTACGAGCAGTACTTC. This encodes CASSTTSGGYEQYF. The full variable domain, its missing parts supplied by reference TRBV19 and TRBJ2-7, is DGGITQSPKYLFRKEGQNVTLSCEQNLNHDAMYWYRQDPGQGLRLIYYSQIVNDFQKGDIAEGYSVSREKKESFPLTVTSAQKNPTAFYLCASSTTSGGYEQYFGPGTRLTVT.